The 13 T cell receptor beta chains given below trace back to one sample, sequenced in a study of T cells in Graves' hyperthyroidism and ophthalmopathy (dated by TCRdb to between 2018 and 2020). Library construction relied on multiplex PCR. Reads for this sample came from an Illumina HiSeq 2000. The TCR beta CDR3 regions were amplified from the RNA transcripts. The first round of RT-PCR for the TCR CDR3 was performed with the HTBI primer set and the Qiagen OneStep RT-PCR kit. The public reads were reanalyzed by TCRdb: fastp trimming at Q25, MiXCR alignment, in-frame beta chains only. Records with the same CDR3 protein are collapsed into one entry carrying the most frequent genes and DNA. The sample yields roughly 500,000 distinct CDR3 sequences; around 14% were counted once. The biggest ten clones account for 4.5% to 6% of the sample. Sequencing was performed on blood. The receptors were gathered from a woman aged 25 to 39 with Graves' hyperthyroidism that later progressed to Graves' ophthalmopathy.

The V call is TRBV5-5, the J call TRBJ1-5; no clear D gene. The V gene lost 4 bases and the J gene lost 0 bases, with 11 bases spanning the gap. This CDR3 is built from 15 residues. Germline CDR1 SGHKS, CDR2 YYEKEE (reference sequence). CDR3 sequence reads: CASSPKNLSNQPQHF. CDR3 DNA sequence: TGTGCCAGCAGCCCCAAGAACCTTAGCAATCAGCCCCAGCATTTT.

This clonotype came up many times. The chain recombines TRBV28 with TRBJ2-3, with D possibly being TRBD1 (6 bases). Trimming took 3 bases from V and 2 from J, leaving 9 bases between them. The CDR3 is 14 amino acids. Germline V gene lookup returns CDR1 MDHEN and CDR2 SYDVKM. This chain's CDR3 is CASSLTGLTDTQYF. The DNA for the CDR3 is TGTGCCAGCAGTTTGACAGGCCTCACAGATACGCAGTATTTT.

This clonotype occurred many times. V and J are TRBV3-1 and TRBJ2-3; D perhaps matches TRBD2 (5 bases). Germline CDR1 is LGHDT and CDR2 is YNNKEL (reference sequence). The CDR3 is made up of 12 amino acids. V was shortened by 3 bases and J by 4 bases, with 5 bases between the two germline ends. In nucleotides, the CDR3 is TGTGCCAGCAGCCAGCGGGCAGATACGCAGTATTTT. Translating gives CASSQRADTQYF.

This clonotype came up many times. The gene calls are TRBV28 and TRBJ2-5; 10 bases are a match to TRBD2. The germline V gene has CDR1 MDHEN and CDR2 SYDVKM. This CDR3 contains 13 residues. Losses at the gene ends were 5 bases for V and 9 bases for J; bases not matched to a gene: 6. The CDR3 region has the DNA TGTGCCAGCAGTCCCCCCCTAGCGGGGGCCCAGTACTTC. Protein product: CASSPPLAGAQYF.

This clonotype has just a few counts. The chain uses TRBV7-3 and TRBJ2-2, with D hard to call. Germline values: CDR1 SGHTA, CDR2 FQGTGA. V was shortened by 2 bases and J by 0 bases, with 10 bases between the two germline ends. This CDR3 is built from 16 residues. The CDR3 nucleotides read TGTGCCAGCAGCTTATATGGCAGCTCGAACACCGGGGAGCTGTTTTTT. As protein: CASSLYGSSNTGELFF.

The sample holds many counts of this clonotype. This chain links TRBV20-1 with TRBJ2-7; 11 bases match TRBD2. The V gene's germline CDR1 is DFQATT and CDR2 SNEGSKA (reference sequence). V dropped 4 bases and J dropped 0; count of bases not matched to a gene: 2. This CDR3 has 14 residues. This CDR3 is CSAIAGGPSYEQYF. For the CDR3, the DNA is TGCAGTGCTATAGCGGGAGGGCCCTCCTACGAGCAGTACTTC.

This clonotype came up many times. This chain connects TRBV12-3 or TRBV12-4 to TRBJ2-1, with TRBD1 as a possible D gene (5 bases). The CDR3 loop spans 14 amino acids. Deletions cut 4 bases from V and 4 bases from J, with 11 bases between. Written as DNA, the CDR3 is TGTGCCAGCAGTTCTCTGGACATTTACAATGAGCAGTTCTTC. Translation gives CASSSLDIYNEQFF.

This clonotype was counted at least ten times. The rearrangement joins TRBV10-3 to TRBJ1-2; D remains unclear. Germline CDR1 and CDR2: ENHRY and SYGVKD. The CDR3 loop spans 13 amino acids. Deletions cut 6 bases from V and 5 bases from J, with 13 bases between. The CDR3 region is CAIRAVTGYGYTF. CDR3 DNA sequence: TGTGCCATCAGGGCCGTCACTGGGTATGGCTACACCTTC.

This clonotype was recorded at least ten times. The chain links TRBV12-3 or TRBV12-4 to TRBJ2-7, with D unresolved. This CDR3 contains 15 residues. Trimming pared 8 bases from V and 0 bases from J, leaving 17 bases between. The CDR3 loop is CASSERRSGSYEQYF. CDR3 DNA: TGTGCCAGCTCTGAGAGGCGGTCGGGCTCCTACGAGCAGTACTTC.

This clonotype was recorded at least ten times. The chain carries TRBV28 and TRBJ1-1, with D tentatively TRBD1 (5 bases). The V end lost 7 bases, the J end lost 1 base, and 16 bases lay between the germline ends. CDR1 and CDR2 from the germline V gene are MDHEN and SYDVKM. CDR3 length equals 15 residues. The CDR3 DNA reads TGTGCCAGCACGGGAGGGGAATGGGCGAACACTGAAGCTTTCTTT. Protein: CASTGGEWANTEAFF.

The V gene is TRBV20-1, the J gene TRBJ2-2, with a tentative D call TRBD2 (8 bases). Germline V gene lookup returns CDR1 DFQATT and CDR2 SNEGSKA (reference sequence). Trimming left V 0 bases short and J 0 bases short, with 23 bases between. The CDR3 consists of 20 residues. The CDR3 loop reads CSARDQTGKTSAPNTGELFF. The DNA for the CDR3 is TGCAGTGCTAGAGATCAGACAGGGAAGACTAGCGCCCCGAACACCGGGGAGCTGTTTTTT.

This clonotype was picked up a small number of times. A much larger clone lies a single base off, so this may be a read error. This sequence joins TRBV12-3 or TRBV12-4 and TRBJ1-6; 7 bases fit TRBD1. This CDR3 comprises 16 residues. Trimming took 6 bases from V and 8 from J; bases not matched to a gene: 13. The CDR3 region has the DNA TGTGCCAGCAGCCCCTCCGACAGGGAGCTCGATTCACCCCTCCACTTT. This gives the protein CASSPSDRELDSPLHF.

This clonotype was observed many times. The chain uses TRBV24-1 and TRBJ2-1, with D perhaps being TRBD1 or TRBD2 (5 bases each). The length of the CDR3 is 12 residues. V lost 7 bases to trimming and J lost 9 bases, with 12 bases between them. From germline, CDR1 is KGHDR and CDR2 SFDVKD. CDR3 amino acids: CATRGLGGEQFF. CDR3 coding DNA: TGTGCCACCAGGGGCCTTGGGGGTGAGCAGTTCTTC.